The clone carrying this T cell receptor beta chain was seen just once. Only in-frame clones appear in the TCRdb table, and some are missing; sequencing was by immunoSEQ multiplex PCR. The sample lists about 300,000 clones, approximately 79% occurring once. This sample is part of a study of cytotoxic CD8 clonotypes in ibrutinib-treated CLL. Study context: Median treatment time before response sampling was eleven to twelve months, range 6 to 36. The sample average was approximately 260,000 productive templates and tens of thousands of productive rearrangements.

The CDR3 covers 13 residues. V lost 5 bases to trimming and J lost 2 bases, with 11 bases between them. CDR1 is SGHRS, CDR2 YFSETQ, per germline. The receptor's source is a human donor with chronic lymphocytic leukemia. V usage is TRBV5-1 and J usage is TRBJ2-7; a weak D match, TRBD1 (6 bases). The sequenced sample was PBMCs, obtained at disease progression, from a patient treated with ibrutinib. The CDR3 DNA reads as TGCGCCAGCAGAAGTCCAGGGGCCTACGAGCAGTACTTC. Its translation: CASRSPGAYEQYF.